The present entry profiles one T cell receptor beta chain with its context. After extraction with the RNeasy kit, 0.5 to 1 ug of the RNA was reverse transcribed using random hexamers. Across 54 Vbeta and 13 Jbeta, immunoSEQ multiplex PCR amplified TCR beta CDR3. TCRdb itself ran the immunoSEQ multiplex PCR reads through MiXCR, one entry per CDR3 protein. The sample has 150,000 to 200,000 distinct CDR3 sequences; around 94% are singletons. The sample is drawn from a study of CD8 T cells in Susac syndrome. Trimming took 0 bases from V and 5 from J, leaving 7 bases between them. From germline, CDR1 is MDHEN and CDR2 SYDVKM. The CDR3 loop spans 13 amino acids.

Sequenced sample: CD4+ T cells from PBMCs. This TCR derives from a human donor in good health. This chain connects TRBV28 to TRBJ2-5; D is undetermined. The CDR3 DNA reads as TGTGCCAGCAGTTTATGGGTAGCTGAGACCCAGTACTTC. As protein: CASSLWVAETQYF.